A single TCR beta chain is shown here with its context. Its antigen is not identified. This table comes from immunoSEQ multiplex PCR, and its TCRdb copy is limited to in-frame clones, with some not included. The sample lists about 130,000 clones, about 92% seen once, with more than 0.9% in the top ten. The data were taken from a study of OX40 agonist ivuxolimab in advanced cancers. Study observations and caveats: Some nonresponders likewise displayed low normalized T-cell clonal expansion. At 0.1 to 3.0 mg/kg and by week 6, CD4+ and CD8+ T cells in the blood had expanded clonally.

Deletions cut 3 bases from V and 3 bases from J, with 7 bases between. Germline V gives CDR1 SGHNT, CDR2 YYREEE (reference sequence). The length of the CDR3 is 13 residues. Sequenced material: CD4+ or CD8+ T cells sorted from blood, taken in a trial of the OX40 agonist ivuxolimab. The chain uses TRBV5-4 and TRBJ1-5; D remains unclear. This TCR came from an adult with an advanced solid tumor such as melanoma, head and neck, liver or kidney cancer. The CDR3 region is CASSSDYNQPQHF. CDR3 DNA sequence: TGTGCCAGCAGCTCTGACTACAATCAGCCCCAGCATTTT. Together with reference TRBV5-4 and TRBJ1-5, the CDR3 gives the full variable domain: ETGVTQSPTHLIKTRGQQVTLRCSSQSGHNTVSWYQQALGQGPQFIFQYYREEENGRGNFPPRFSGLQFPNYSSELNVNALELDDSALYLCASSSDYNQPQHFGDGTRLSIL.